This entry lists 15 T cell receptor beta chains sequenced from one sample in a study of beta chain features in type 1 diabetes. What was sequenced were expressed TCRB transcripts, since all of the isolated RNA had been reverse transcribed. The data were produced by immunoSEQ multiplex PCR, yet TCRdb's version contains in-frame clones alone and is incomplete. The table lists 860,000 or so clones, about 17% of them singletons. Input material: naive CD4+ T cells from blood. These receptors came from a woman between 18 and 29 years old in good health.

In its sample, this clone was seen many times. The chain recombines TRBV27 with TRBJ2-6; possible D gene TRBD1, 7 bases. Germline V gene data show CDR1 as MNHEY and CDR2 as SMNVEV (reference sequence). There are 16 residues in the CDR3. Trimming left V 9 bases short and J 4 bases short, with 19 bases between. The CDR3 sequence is CASRQGGVLGANVLTF. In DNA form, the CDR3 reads TGTGCCAGTCGACAGGGAGGAGTGTTGGGGGCCAACGTCCTGACTTTC.

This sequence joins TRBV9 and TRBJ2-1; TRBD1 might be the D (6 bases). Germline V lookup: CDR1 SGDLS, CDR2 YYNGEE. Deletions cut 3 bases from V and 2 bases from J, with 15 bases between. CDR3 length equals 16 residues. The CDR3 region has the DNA TGTGCCAGCAGCGCATTACAGGGTTCAACCTACAATGAGCAGTTCTTC. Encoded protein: CASSALQGSTYNEQFF.

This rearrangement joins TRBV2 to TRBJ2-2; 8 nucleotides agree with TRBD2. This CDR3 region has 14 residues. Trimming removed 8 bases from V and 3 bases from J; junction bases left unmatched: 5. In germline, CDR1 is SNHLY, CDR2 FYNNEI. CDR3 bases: TGTGCCAGCGGGATGACTAGCGACACCGGGGAGCTGTTTTTT. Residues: CASGMTSDTGELFF.

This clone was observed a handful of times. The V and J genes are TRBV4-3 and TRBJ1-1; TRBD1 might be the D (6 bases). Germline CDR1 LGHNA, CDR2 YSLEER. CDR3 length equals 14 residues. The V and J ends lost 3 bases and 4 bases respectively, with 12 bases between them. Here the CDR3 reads CASSQHPDSTEAFF. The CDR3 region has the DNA TGCGCCAGCAGCCAGCATCCGGACAGCACTGAAGCTTTCTTT.

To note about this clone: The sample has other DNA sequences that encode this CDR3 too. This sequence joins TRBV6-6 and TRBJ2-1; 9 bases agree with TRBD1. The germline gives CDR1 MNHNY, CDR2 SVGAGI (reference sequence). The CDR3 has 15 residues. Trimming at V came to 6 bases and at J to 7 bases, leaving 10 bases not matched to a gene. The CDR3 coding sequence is TGTGCCAGCAGCCCGCCGGGACAGGGAGGAAATGAGCAGTTCTTC. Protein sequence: CASSPPGQGGNEQFF.

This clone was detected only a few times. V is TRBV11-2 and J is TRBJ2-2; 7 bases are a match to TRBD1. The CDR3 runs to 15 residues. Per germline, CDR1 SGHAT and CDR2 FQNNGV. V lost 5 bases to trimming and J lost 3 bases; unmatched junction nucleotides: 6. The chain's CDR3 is CASSQDRSYTGELFF. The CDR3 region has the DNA TGTGCCAGCAGCCAGGACAGGAGCTACACCGGGGAGCTGTTTTTT.

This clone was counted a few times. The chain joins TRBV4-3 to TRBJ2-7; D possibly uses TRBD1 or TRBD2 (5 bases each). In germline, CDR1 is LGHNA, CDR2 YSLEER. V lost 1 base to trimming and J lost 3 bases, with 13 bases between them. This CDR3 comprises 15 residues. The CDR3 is CASSQVAGTVYEQYF. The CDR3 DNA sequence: TGCGCCAGCAGCCAAGTAGCCGGGACGGTCTACGAGCAGTACTTC.

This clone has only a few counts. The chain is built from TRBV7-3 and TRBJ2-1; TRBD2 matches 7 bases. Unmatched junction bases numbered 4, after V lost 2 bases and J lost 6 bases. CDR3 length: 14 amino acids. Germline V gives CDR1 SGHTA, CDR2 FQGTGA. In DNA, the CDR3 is TGTGCCAGCAGCTTATCGGGAGGCTCCAATGAGCAGTTCTTC. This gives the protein CASSLSGGSNEQFF.

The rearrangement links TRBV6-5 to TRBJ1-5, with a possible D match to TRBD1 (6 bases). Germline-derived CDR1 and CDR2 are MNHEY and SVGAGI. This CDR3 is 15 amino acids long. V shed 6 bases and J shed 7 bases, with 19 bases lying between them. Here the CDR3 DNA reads TGTGCCAGCAGACCCTCGGGGGCACAGTTCCAGCCCCAGCATTTT. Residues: CASRPSGAQFQPQHF.

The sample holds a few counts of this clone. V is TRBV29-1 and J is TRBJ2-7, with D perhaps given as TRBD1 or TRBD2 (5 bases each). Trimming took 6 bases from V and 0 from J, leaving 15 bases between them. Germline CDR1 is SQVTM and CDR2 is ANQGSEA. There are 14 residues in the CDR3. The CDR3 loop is CSVTRDLASYEQYF. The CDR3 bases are TGCAGCGTCACCCGGGACCTAGCCTCCTACGAGCAGTACTTC.

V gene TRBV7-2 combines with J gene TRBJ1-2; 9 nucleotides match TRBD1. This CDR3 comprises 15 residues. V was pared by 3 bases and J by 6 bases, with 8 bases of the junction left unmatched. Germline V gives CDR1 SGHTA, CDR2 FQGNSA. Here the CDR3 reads CASSFTQGAPHGYTF. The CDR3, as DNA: TGTGCCAGCAGCTTCACACAGGGGGCCCCCCATGGCTACACCTTC.

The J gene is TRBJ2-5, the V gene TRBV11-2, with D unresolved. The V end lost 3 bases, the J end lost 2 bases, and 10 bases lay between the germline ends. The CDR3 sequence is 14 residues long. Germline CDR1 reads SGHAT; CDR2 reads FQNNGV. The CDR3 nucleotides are TGTGCCAGCAGCTTTCAGACACTGCAAGAGACCCAGTACTTC. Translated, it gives CASSFQTLQETQYF.

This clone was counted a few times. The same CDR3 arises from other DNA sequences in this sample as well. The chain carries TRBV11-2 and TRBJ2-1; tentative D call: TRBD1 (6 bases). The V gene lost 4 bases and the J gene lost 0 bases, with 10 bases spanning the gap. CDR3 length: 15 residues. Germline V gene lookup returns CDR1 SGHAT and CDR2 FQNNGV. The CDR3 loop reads CASSYGTTSYNEQFF. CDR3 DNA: TGTGCCAGCAGCTACGGGACAACCTCCTACAATGAGCAGTTCTTC.

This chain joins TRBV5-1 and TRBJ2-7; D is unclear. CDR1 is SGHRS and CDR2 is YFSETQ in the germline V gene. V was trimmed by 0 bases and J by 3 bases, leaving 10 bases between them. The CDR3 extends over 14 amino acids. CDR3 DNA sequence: TGCGCCAGCAGCTTGGCACAGAGCGACTACGAGCAGTACTTC. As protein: CASSLAQSDYEQYF.

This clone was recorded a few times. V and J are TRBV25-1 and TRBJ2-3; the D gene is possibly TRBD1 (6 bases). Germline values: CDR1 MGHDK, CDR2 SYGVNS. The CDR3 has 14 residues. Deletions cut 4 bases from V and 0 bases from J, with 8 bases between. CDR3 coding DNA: TGTGCCAGCAGTGGGGGGCTTAGCACAGATACGCAGTATTTT. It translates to CASSGGLSTDTQYF.